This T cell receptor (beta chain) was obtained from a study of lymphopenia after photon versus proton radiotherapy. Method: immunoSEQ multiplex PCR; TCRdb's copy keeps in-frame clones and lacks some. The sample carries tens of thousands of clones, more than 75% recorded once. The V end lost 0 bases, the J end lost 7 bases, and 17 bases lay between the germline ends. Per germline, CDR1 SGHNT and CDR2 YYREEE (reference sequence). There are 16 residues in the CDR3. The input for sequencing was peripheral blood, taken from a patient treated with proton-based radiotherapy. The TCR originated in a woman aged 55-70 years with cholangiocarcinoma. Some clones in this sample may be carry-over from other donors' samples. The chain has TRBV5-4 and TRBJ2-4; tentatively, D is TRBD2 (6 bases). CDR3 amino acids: CASSLGSSRGSNIQYF. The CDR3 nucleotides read TGTGCCAGCAGCTTGGGGTCTTCGCGGGGATCGAACATTCAGTACTTC.